This TCR beta chain was retrieved from a study of cytomegalovirus exposure and HLA in healthy donors. Deletions cut 3 bases from V and 5 bases from J, with 7 bases between. The germline V gene has CDR1 SGHNT and CDR2 YENEEA. The length of the CDR3 is 13 residues. It was with 60 Vbeta and 13 Jbeta primers that the PCR ran. This table comes from immunoSEQ multiplex PCR, and its TCRdb copy is limited to in-frame clones, with some not included. The sample holds 140,000 or so clones, about 75% seen once. Study results and limitations: A prior analysis recorded that most TCR beta V segments were productive about 87% or about 30% of the time. A later analysis found that most CMV-associated TCR beta chains appeared HLA-restricted.

In its sample, this clone was seen once. The antigen is undetermined. Sequenced sample: PBMCs. The chain employs TRBV11-3 and TRBJ2-2; D is possibly TRBD2 (5 bases). The sequence was obtained from a woman in her twenties or thirties in good health and CMV-seronegative. The CDR3 spells CASSFTGTGELFF. CDR3 DNA: TGTGCCAGCAGCTTTACGGGGACCGGGGAGCTGTTTTTT.